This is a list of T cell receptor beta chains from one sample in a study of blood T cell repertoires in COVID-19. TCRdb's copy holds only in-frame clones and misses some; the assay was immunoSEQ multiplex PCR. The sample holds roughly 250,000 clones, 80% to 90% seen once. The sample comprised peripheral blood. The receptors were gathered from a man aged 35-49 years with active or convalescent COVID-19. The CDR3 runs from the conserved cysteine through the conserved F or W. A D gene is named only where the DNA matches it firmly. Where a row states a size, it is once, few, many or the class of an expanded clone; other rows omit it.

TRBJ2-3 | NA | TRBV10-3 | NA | TGTGCCACCCGACTAGATCCTAGCACAGATACGCAGTATTTT | CATRLDPSTDTQYF
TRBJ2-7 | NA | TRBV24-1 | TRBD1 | TGTGCCACCAGTGACGTGACAGGGAAGGGGGCCTACGAGCAGTACTTC | CATSDVTGKGAYEQYF
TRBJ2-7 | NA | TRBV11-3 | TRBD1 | TGTGCCAGCAGCTTGAAGACAGGGATTTTGAGGGAGCAGTACTTC | CASSLKTGILREQYF
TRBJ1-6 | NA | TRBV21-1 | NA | TGTGCCAGCAGCAAAGCACCGGGGGGACGAGGCCATACTAATTCACCCCTCCACTTT | CASSKAPGGRGHTNSPLHF
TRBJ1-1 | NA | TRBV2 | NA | TGTGCCAGCACGATAGACACGATGAACACTGAAGCTTTCTTT | CASTIDTMNTEAFF
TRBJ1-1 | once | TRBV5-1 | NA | TGCGCCAGTACTCGCGGGGGATCTAACACTGAAGCTTTCTTT | CASTRGGSNTEAFF
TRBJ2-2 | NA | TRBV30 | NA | TGTGCCTGGAGTCATGACAACTTCGCCGGGGAGCTGTTTTTT | CAWSHDNFAGELFF
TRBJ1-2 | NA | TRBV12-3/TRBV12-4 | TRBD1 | TGTGCCAGCACTAGAGGGACAGGCTATGGCTACACCTTC | CASTRGTGYGYTF
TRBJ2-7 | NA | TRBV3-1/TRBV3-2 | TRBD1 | TGTGCCAGCAGCCCTCGTCAGGACAGGGCCGAGCAGTACTTC | CASSPRQDRAEQYF
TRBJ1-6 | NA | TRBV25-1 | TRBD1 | TGTGCCAGCAGACAGGGGACGATTTCACCCCTCCACTTT | CASRQGTISPLHF
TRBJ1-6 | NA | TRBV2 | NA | TGTGCCAGCAGTGCGGCCAGGGATAATTCACCCCTCCACTTT | CASSAARDNSPLHF
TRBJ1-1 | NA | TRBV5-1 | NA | TGCGCCAGCAGCTTGGGGCCCCAAGGTCGGGAGGTCCTAAACACTGAAGCTTTCTTT | CASSLGPQGREVLNTEAFF
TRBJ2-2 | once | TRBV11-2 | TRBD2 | TGTGCCAGCAGCGTACTAGCGGGGGCCGGGGAGCTGTTTTTT | CASSVLAGAGELFF
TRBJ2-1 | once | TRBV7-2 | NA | TGTGCCAGCAGCTTAGTAGTACAGGGCTACAATGAGCAGTTCTTC | CASSLVVQGYNEQFF
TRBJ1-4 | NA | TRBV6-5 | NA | TGTGCCAGCAGTTACGTAGGCGGGGGTCACGAGGAAAAACTGTTTTTT | CASSYVGGGHEEKLFF
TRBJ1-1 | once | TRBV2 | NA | TGTGCCAGCAGTGCCCAGGTCCTCATGAACACTGAAGCTTTCTTT | CASSAQVLMNTEAFF
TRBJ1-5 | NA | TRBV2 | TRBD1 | TGTGCCAGTTCGACAGGGTGGAGTTCGGGAAGCAATCAGCCCCAGCATTTT | CASSTGWSSGSNQPQHF
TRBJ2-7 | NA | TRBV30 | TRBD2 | TGTGCCTGGAGGGACTTGACTAGCGGGATAAACGAGCAGTACTTC | CAWRDLTSGINEQYF
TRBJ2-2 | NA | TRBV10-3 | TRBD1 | TGTGCCATCAGCGGAGGACAGGGGGACACCGGGGAGCTGTTTTTT | CAISGGQGDTGELFF
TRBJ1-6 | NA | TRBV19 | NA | TGTGCCAGTAGTATCATTAATTCACCCCTCCACTTT | CASSIINSPLHF
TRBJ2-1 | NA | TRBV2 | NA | TGTGCCAGCAGGGGTAGCATCAATGAGCAGTTCTTC | CASRGSINEQFF
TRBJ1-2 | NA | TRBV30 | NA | TGTGCCTGGAGCCAGCCGGGGGGGAATAACTATGGCTACACCTTC | CAWSQPGGNNYGYTF
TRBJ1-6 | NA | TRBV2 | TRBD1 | TGTGCCAGCAGCGCCCAGACAGGGGGACCCTATAATTCACCCCTCCACTTT | CASSAQTGGPYNSPLHF
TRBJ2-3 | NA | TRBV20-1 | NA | TGCAGTGCTAGTGGCGGGGATATCACAGATACGCAGTATTTT | CSASGGDITDTQYF
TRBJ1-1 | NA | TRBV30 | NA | TGTGCCTGGAGTGTCTCGGGGACTGAAGCTTTCTTT | CAWSVSGTEAFF
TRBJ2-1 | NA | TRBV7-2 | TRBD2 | TGTGCCAGCCAACCGGGACTAGGCTCCTACAATGAGCAGTTCTTC | CASQPGLGSYNEQFF
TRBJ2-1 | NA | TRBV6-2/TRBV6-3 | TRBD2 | TGTGCCAGCAGTTACTCGAAGGCAGCGGGGGTATCCTACAATGAGCAGTTCTTC | CASSYSKAAGVSYNEQFF
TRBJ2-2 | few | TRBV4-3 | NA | TGCGCCAGCAGCCAGGAGAGGCCGGGAGCTTCGAACACCGGGGAGCTGTTTTTT | CASSQERPGASNTGELFF
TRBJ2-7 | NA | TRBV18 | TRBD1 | TGTGCCAGCTCACCCCCAGGGGGCAGGGACGAGCAGTACTTC | CASSPPGGRDEQYF
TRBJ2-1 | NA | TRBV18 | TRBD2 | TGTGCCAGCTCACCACCGGGGCTTAGCGGGAGAGGGAATGAGCAGTTCTTC | CASSPPGLSGRGNEQFF
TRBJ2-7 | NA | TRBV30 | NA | TGTGCCTGGAGTGTACATGAGGGGCAGTACTTC | CAWSVHEGQYF
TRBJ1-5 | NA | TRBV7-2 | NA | TGTGCCAGCAGCTTAACGAGGGAGCAGCCCCAGCATTTT | CASSLTREQPQHF
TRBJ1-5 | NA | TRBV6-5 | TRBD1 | TGTGCCAGCAGCCTACAGGGGGGATGGAATCAGCCCCAGCATTTT | CASSLQGGWNQPQHF
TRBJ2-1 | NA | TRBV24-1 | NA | TGTGCCACCAGTGATCTGCAGGGGTATAATGAGCAGTTCTTC | CATSDLQGYNEQFF
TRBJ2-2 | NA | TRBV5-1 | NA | TGCGCCAGCAGCCCGCGGGCTAGCGCGAACACCGGGGAGCTGTTTTTT | CASSPRASANTGELFF
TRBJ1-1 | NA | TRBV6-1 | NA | TGTGCCAGCAGTGAGGGTCCGTGGGGGGGAACGAACACTGAAGCTTTCTTT | CASSEGPWGGTNTEAFF
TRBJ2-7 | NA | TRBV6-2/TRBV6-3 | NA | TGTGCCAGCAGTCCCCCGCCGGTCTACGAGCAGTACTTC | CASSPPPVYEQYF
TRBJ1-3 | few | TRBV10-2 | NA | TGCGCCAGCAGCGGGTTGATTCCTGGAAACACCATATATTTT | CASSGLIPGNTIYF
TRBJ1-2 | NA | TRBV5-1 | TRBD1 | TGCGCCAGCAGCAACGGGACAGCGTCATATGGCTACACCTTC | CASSNGTASYGYTF
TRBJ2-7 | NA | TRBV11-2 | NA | TGTGCCAGCAGCTTAGGAGGACAGTTCCTCAGCGAGCAGTACTTC | CASSLGGQFLSEQYF
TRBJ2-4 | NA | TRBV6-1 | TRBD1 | TGTGCCAGCAGTGAGACAGGGGGGCTTAGCAAAAACATTCAGTACTTC | CASSETGGLSKNIQYF
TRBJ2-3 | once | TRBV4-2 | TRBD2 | TGTGCCAGCAGTTTTCTAGCGGGAGATGGGCACACATATTTT | CASSFLAGDGHTYF
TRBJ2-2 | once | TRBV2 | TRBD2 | TGTGCCAGCAGTGAAGACCTACTAGCGGGGAGGAACGGGGAGCTGTTTTTT | CASSEDLLAGRNGELFF
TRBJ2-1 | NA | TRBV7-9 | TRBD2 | TGTGCCAGCAGCGAGCCACTCGGGACTAGCCTCTACAATGAGCAGTTCTTC | CASSEPLGTSLYNEQFF
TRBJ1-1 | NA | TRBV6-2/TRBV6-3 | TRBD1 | TGTGCCAGCAGTCGGGGACAGGGGTACGCTGAAGCTTTCTTT | CASSRGQGYAEAFF
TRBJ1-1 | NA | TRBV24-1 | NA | TGTGCCACCAGTGACGGGGGGGCAATGGGTGAAGCTTTCTTT | CATSDGGAMGEAFF
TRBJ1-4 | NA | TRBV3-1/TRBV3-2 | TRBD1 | TGTGCCAGCAGCCAGCAGACAGGGGGGGGAGAAAAACTGTTTTTT | CASSQQTGGGEKLFF
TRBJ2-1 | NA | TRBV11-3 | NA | TGTGCCAGCAGCTTAGATCACGGAAGCGAGAGCTCCTACAATGAGCAGTTCTTC | CASSLDHGSESSYNEQFF
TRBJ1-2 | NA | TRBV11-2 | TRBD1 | TGTGCCAGCAGTAGAACAGGGGTTTTAGGCTACACCTTC | CASSRTGVLGYTF
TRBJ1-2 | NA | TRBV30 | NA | TGTGCCTGGAGTGTAGGGGCTGGCTACACCTTC | CAWSVGAGYTF
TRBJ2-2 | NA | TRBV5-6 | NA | TGTGCCAGCAGCTCCCAGGACACCGGGGAGCTGTTTTTT | CASSSQDTGELFF
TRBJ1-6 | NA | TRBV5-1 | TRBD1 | TGCGCCAGCAGTGCGGGACAGGTCAGTTCACCCCTCCACTTT | CASSAGQVSSPLHF
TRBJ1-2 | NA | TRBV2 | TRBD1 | TGTGCCAGCAGTGTGGACAGGGGAGCCGGTCGCGGCTACACCTTC | CASSVDRGAGRGYTF